This T cell receptor (beta chain) was documented in a study of blood T cells in healthy people across ages. CDR3 length: 17 residues. Sample-barcoded 5' priming and a J-beta primer mix drove a second PCR of roughly 6 to 12 cycles. Each CDR3 protein is one row after TCRdb ran MiXCR on the 5' RACE reads. The sample yields over a million distinct CDR3 sequences, roughly 43% seen once. This clonotype has just one count. The rearrangement joins TRBV21-1 to TRBJ1-1; the D call TRBD1 from the table was never checked on the DNA. TRBV21-1 is marked as a pseudogene. The sample comprised blood. The TCR was taken from a young woman in good health. The chain's CDR3 is CASSIAPERQGNTEAFF. DNA of the CDR3: TGTGCCAGCAGCATAGCCCCGGAGAGGCAGGGGAACACTGAAGCTTTCTTT.